Listed below are T cell receptor beta chains from one sample, sequenced in a study of OX40 agonist ivuxolimab in advanced cancers. The method was immunoSEQ multiplex PCR; TCRdb's version includes in-frame clones alone and lacks a portion of them. The table has about 95,000 clones, 85% to 90% seen once; the top ten hold approximately 0.3%. The sample in question was CD4+ or CD8+ T cells sorted from blood, obtained in a trial of the OX40 agonist ivuxolimab. All receptors come from an adult with an advanced solid tumor such as melanoma, head and neck, liver or kidney cancer. Both conserved end residues are part of each CDR3.

j_call v_call cdr3_aa
TRBJ2-2 TRBV11-1 CASSFSFGGTAGELFF
TRBJ2-3 TRBV7-3 CASSLYGADTQYF
TRBJ1-2 TRBV7-9 CASSPRQGNYGYTF
TRBJ2-3 TRBV5-1 CASSFRGREARDTQYF
TRBJ2-6 TRBV7-2 CASSLGGAGANVLTF
TRBJ2-7 TRBV15 CATSSGTAIIYEQYF
TRBJ1-1 TRBV5-4 CASSPILTGGQDTEAFF
TRBJ2-3 TRBV7-8 CASSITGSADTQYF
TRBJ1-5 TRBV30 CAWSQGNQPQHF
TRBJ1-1 TRBV30 CAWSGRKVMNTEAFF
TRBJ1-1 TRBV14 CASSQGLLNTEAFF
TRBJ2-5 TRBV27 CASSFRVSQETQYF
TRBJ2-1 TRBV7-2 CASSLAGGAYNEQFF
TRBJ1-5 TRBV4-1 CASSQEGQGNNQPQHF
TRBJ2-5 TRBV28 CASSLWTGGTEGETQYF
TRBJ2-1 TRBV4-2 CASSQAPPSASSYNEQFF
TRBJ2-2 TRBV7-3 CASSRASAGGELFF
TRBJ2-5 TRBV18 CASSRTWGYF
TRBJ1-2 TRBV5-1 CASSPGSSNYGYTF
TRBJ1-1 TRBV4-2 CASSLLPGVNTEAFF
TRBJ2-3 TRBV30 CAWSVLGGAEDTQYF
TRBJ2-2 TRBV7-2 CASSSDTGELFF
TRBJ2-1 TRBV27 CASSRGSQVKDEQFF
TRBJ1-1 TRBV30 CAWSTAYTEAFF
TRBJ2-5 TRBV5-4 CASSPGETQYF
TRBJ2-1 TRBV7-9 CASYLDVDNEQFF
TRBJ1-5 TRBV19 CASSIDGNNQPQHF
TRBJ1-6 TRBV9 CASSVEVSDSPLHF
TRBJ1-1 TRBV14 CASSVSGRRNTEAFF
TRBJ1-4 TRBV19 CASSGRATNEKLFF
TRBJ2-7 TRBV30 CAWSGRIQGAYEQYF
TRBJ1-1 TRBV7-3 CASSLNPGSNTEAFF
TRBJ1-1 TRBV2 CASRLRTMEWTEAFF
TRBJ1-1 TRBV18 CASSPDPRGGQNTEAFF
TRBJ2-3 TRBV7-2 CASSWAASDTQYF
TRBJ1-3 TRBV18 CASSLGRSSGNTIYF
TRBJ1-3 TRBV6-4 CARLIGASSGNTIYF